The 17 T cell receptor beta chains in this list originate from one sample, sequenced in a study of pediatric ulcerative colitis. Rectal tissue came from one to two pinch biopsies taken at colonoscopy. The repertoire was sequenced with immunoSEQ multiplex PCR; TCRdb's copy has only in-frame clones and lacks some. The top ten hold 1.1% of the sample, which has some 35,000 clones, 80% to 85% seen once. The sequenced sample consisted of gut tissue. Every receptor here comes from a boy aged 5 to 17 with mild ulcerative colitis.

The chain combines TRBV18 with TRBJ1-2, with unresolved D. The CDR3 consists of 14 residues. Trimming removed 2 bases at V and 8 bases at J, with 15 bases between. Germline assignment: CDR1 KGHSH and CDR2 LQKENI. CDR3 loop: CASSPEAGRLGYTF. CDR3 bases: TGTGCCAGCTCACCAGAGGCAGGCCGTTTGGGCTACACCTTC.

The V gene is TRBV4-2, the J gene TRBJ2-4; the D gene could be TRBD1 or TRBD2 (5 bases each). CDR1 is LGHNA and CDR2 is YNFKEQ in the germline V gene. V was cut by 0 bases and J by 0 bases, with 15 bases left in between. This CDR3 comprises 18 residues. The CDR3 region is CASSQDILGGGAKNIQYF. Written as DNA, the CDR3 is TGTGCCAGCAGCCAAGATATATTGGGTGGGGGAGCCAAAAACATTCAGTACTTC.

The gene calls are TRBV6-1 and TRBJ1-1; 9 nucleotides match TRBD1. This CDR3 comprises 15 residues. Germline V lookup: CDR1 MNHNS, CDR2 SASEGT. The J segment lost 5 bases and the V segment lost 7 bases, leaving 11 bases of the junction unmatched. CDR3 DNA: TGTGCCAGCACCCGAGGGACAGGGCAAGCGACTGAAGCTTTCTTT. This gives the protein CASTRGTGQATEAFF.

This chain connects TRBV2 to TRBJ2-7; TRBD2 is a possible D gene (5 bases). V lost 6 bases, J lost 2 bases, and 8 bases lay in between. This CDR3 spans 12 amino acids. CDR1 and CDR2 from the germline V gene are SNHLY and FYNNEI. The CDR3 sequence: CASRGAAYEQYF. The CDR3, as DNA: TGTGCCAGCAGGGGAGCTGCCTACGAGCAGTACTTC.

In nucleotides, the CDR3 is TGTGCCATCAGCCATAGCGGGGGGCCCTACGAGCAGTACTTC. It yields the protein CAISHSGGPYEQYF. This sequence joins TRBV10-3 and TRBJ2-7, with 10 bases lining up with TRBD2. Unmatched junction bases numbered 4, after V lost 6 bases and J lost 2 bases. This CDR3 has 14 amino acids. The germline V gene encodes CDR1 ENHRY and CDR2 SYGVKD.

This rearrangement joins TRBV7-2 to TRBJ2-1; 11 bases are shared with TRBD2. Per germline, CDR1 SGHTA and CDR2 FQGNSA. CDR3 length: 17 amino acids. With V trimmed by 0 bases and J by 4 bases, 5 bases remained unmatched. DNA of the CDR3: TGTGCCAGCAGCTTAGCCTCGGCTAGCGGGGGGTACAATGAGCAGTTCTTC. Translating gives CASSLASASGGYNEQFF.

This rearrangement joins TRBV25-1 to TRBJ2-1; 9 bases match TRBD1. The CDR3 is made up of 14 amino acids. Germline V gives CDR1 MGHDK, CDR2 SYGVNS. Trimming at V came to 5 bases and at J to 9 bases, leaving 8 bases not matched to a gene. The CDR3 here is CASSRWDREVEQFF. CDR3 sequence (DNA): TGTGCCAGCAGTCGATGGGACAGGGAGGTTGAGCAGTTCTTC.

This chain connects TRBV6-1 to TRBJ2-3; tentative D call: TRBD2 (6 bases). CDR3 length: 15 residues. Deletions cut 7 bases from V and 4 bases from J, with 18 bases between. CDR1 and CDR2 (germline): MNHNS, SASEGT. Here the CDR3 reads CASKIPWKRADTQYF. CDR3 DNA: TGTGCCAGCAAGATCCCATGGAAGCGGGCAGATACGCAGTATTTT.

The rearrangement uses TRBV7-2 and TRBJ1-3, with D possibly TRBD1 on 6 matching bases. This CDR3 is 14 amino acids long. Germline V gene lookup returns CDR1 SGHTA and CDR2 FQGNSA. With 7 bases removed from V and 7 bases from J, the gap between germline ends came to 17 bases. Here the CDR3 DNA reads TGTGCCAGCACCCCCACAGGGTCCCCGAACACCATATATTTT. Amino acid sequence: CASTPTGSPNTIYF.

A few counts support this clone. The chain uses TRBV4-2 and TRBJ1-1, with D possibly TRBD1 on 5 matching bases. This CDR3 has 15 amino acids. Germline V CDR1 and CDR2: LGHNA, YNFKEQ. Between the trimmed V and J ends, which lost 1 base and 1 base, there was a span of 10 bases. In nucleotides, the CDR3 is TGTGCCAGCAGCCAAGGAGGGACGGCGAACACTGAAGCTTTCTTT. Protein sequence: CASSQGGTANTEAFF.

The CDR3 spells CSAPLVYEQYF. DNA of the CDR3: TGCAGTGCCCCACTAGTTTACGAGCAGTACTTC. The V and J genes are TRBV20-1 and TRBJ2-7, with D perhaps TRBD2 (5 bases). Trimming took 6 bases from V and 4 from J, leaving 10 bases between them. This CDR3 has 11 residues. Per the germline V gene, CDR1 is DFQATT and CDR2 is SNEGSKA (reference sequence).

This clone was found once. This chain links TRBV11-3 with TRBJ2-1; possible D gene TRBD2, 5 bases. CDR3 length: 13 amino acids. CDR1 and CDR2 from the germline V gene are SGHNT and YENEEA. V was shortened by 0 bases and J by 7 bases, with 7 bases between the two germline ends. CDR3 in DNA: TGTGCCAGCAGCTTAGAGTCGGGGAATGAGCAGTTCTTC. Its protein is CASSLESGNEQFF. Together with reference TRBV11-3 and TRBJ2-1, the CDR3 gives the full variable domain: EAGVVQSPRYKIIEKKQPVAFWCNPISGHNTLYWYLQNLGQGPELLIRYENEEAVDDSQLPKDRFSAERLKGVDSTLKIQPAELGDSAVYLCASSLESGNEQFFGPGTRLTVL.

This chain uses TRBV7-2 with TRBJ2-3; D is tentatively TRBD1 or TRBD2 (6 bases each). The ends were cut back, 3 bases at V and 5 bases at J, with 15 bases in the middle. In germline, CDR1 is SGHTA, CDR2 FQGNSA. The CDR3 runs to 15 residues. The CDR3 DNA reads as TGTGCCAGCAGCTTCTCGTGGGGGGCCGGAGATACGCAGTATTTT. Translating it yields CASSFSWGAGDTQYF.

The rearrangement uses TRBV5-8 and TRBJ2-4; perhaps D is TRBD1 or TRBD2 (6 bases each). There are 15 residues in the CDR3. Germline V gene sequence: CDR1 SGHTS, CDR2 YDEGEE. The ends were cut back, 0 bases at V and 8 bases at J, with 15 bases in the middle. The CDR3 here is CASSLEMSRGDIQYF. The CDR3 coding sequence is TGTGCCAGCAGCTTGGAAATGAGTAGGGGGGACATTCAGTACTTC.

The chain has TRBV6-5 and TRBJ2-7; 10 bases line up with TRBD1. Germline loops: CDR1 MNHEY, CDR2 SVGAGI. The CDR3 is made up of 16 amino acids. Trimming at V came to 2 bases and at J to 1 base, leaving 5 bases not matched to a gene. CDR3 in DNA: TGTGCCAGCAGTTACGGGACAGGGGACGGATCCTACGAGCAGTACTTC. As protein: CASSYGTGDGSYEQYF.

The chain recombines TRBV7-2 with TRBJ2-1; 8 positions agree with TRBD2. CDR3 length equals 17 residues. The J segment lost 1 base and the V segment lost 5 bases, leaving 10 bases of the junction unmatched. Germline V lookup: CDR1 SGHTA, CDR2 FQGNSA. CDR3 bases: TGTGCCAGCAGCCCGGCGGCGGGGGGTTCATCCTACAATGAGCAGTTCTTC. It codes for CASSPAAGGSSYNEQFF.

This rearrangement joins TRBV11-2 to TRBJ2-3, with 8 bases matching TRBD2. Germline loops: CDR1 SGHAT, CDR2 FQNNGV. The length of the CDR3 is 17 residues. V shed 2 bases, J shed 0 bases, and the junction held 7 bases outside the gene matches. Here the CDR3 reads CASSLIAGGGSTDTQYF. CDR3 DNA sequence: TGTGCCAGCAGCTTAATCGCGGGCGGGGGGAGCACAGATACGCAGTATTTT.